The rows below give T cell receptor beta chains drawn from one sample of a study of cytomegalovirus exposure and HLA in healthy donors. TCRdb keeps only in-frame clones here, not all; method: immunoSEQ multiplex PCR. The profile shows some 60,000 clones, roughly 84% of them singletons. Source material: PBMCs. The receptors stem from a human donor in good health. CDR3s leave out the opening cysteine and the closing phenylalanine or tryptophan.

TRBV5-6 | 11 | AGFRQGISEAF
TRBV5-1 | 12 | ARGGCGYTDTQY
TRBV5-1 | 13 | ASSLAVHSPYEQY
TRBV6-6 | 13 | ASSYEGESLGTQY
TRBV4-1 | 14 | ASSQVGTIRANEQF
TRBV7-3 | 13 | ASSPGALAGYEQF
TRBV18 | 14 | ASSPLQGQGLEEQY
TRBV28 | 13 | ASSFRLASSYEQY
TRBV6-1 | 12 | ASSDQGSSYEQY
TRBV2 | 13 | ASRRGGPSTDTQY
TRBV7-8 | 11 | ASSIPVHNEQF
TRBV2 | 14 | ASAQWREAHNYEQY
TRBV7-9 | 13 | ASSFASQVTDTQY
TRBV6-1 | 10 | ASRQGPSPLH
TRBV5-1 | 14 | ASSLAGTGGSETQY
TRBV5-1 | 11 | ASSLGARGEAF
TRBV15 | 15 | ATSRALGGQNHSPLH
TRBV19 | 14 | ASSHQNQGVTDTQY
TRBV6-1 | 13 | ASSNRPLGGSGYT
TRBV27 | 13 | ASSPAGTGTYEQY
TRBV5-4 | 13 | ASSGLAGGSNEQF
TRBV27 | 16 | ASSLWGGRKTTNEKLF
TRBV5-1 | 13 | ASSQDRGGAGELF
TRBV7-9 | 13 | ASSPLGQGNEKLF
TRBV19 | 12 | ASSVQTGSEKLF
TRBV10-3 | 11 | AISRTGDYGYT
TRBV7-2 | 12 | ASSSGTGYYEQF
TRBV11-3 | 13 | ASSLRGIDQETQY